Listed here are 25 T cell receptor beta chains from one sample, sequenced in a study of identical twins. TCRdb ran MiXCR on the 5' RACE reads and lists one entry per CDR3 protein. This sample yields about 920,000 distinct CDR3 sequences, of which roughly an eighth are seen a single time; 1.5% to 2% belongs to the top ten. In addition, the sample was reused for a study of yellow fever vaccine responses in identical twins.

The sample comprised PBMCs. All receptors derive from a woman younger than 35 in good health.

This clonotype has a handful of counts. The CDR3 sequence is CASSQGHSANTGELFF. The CDR3 region has the DNA TGTGCCAGCAGCCAAGGTCACTCGGCAAACACCGGGGAGCTGTTTTTT. The chain links TRBV14 to TRBJ2-2; no clear D. CDR1 and CDR2 (germline): SGHDN, FVKESK. The CDR3 sequence is 16 residues long. V lost 1 base and J 2 bases, leaving 11 bases between the germline ends.

The chain couples TRBV6-1 to TRBJ2-7; either TRBD1 or TRBD2 may supply D (6 bases each). Germline V gene sequence: CDR1 MNHNS, CDR2 SASEGT. V lost 5 bases, J lost 6 bases, and 14 bases lay in between. The CDR3 sequence is 13 residues long. The CDR3 DNA sequence: TGTGCCAGCAGTAGAGGAGGAGGGGGCGAGCAGTACTTC. Translating gives CASSRGGGGEQYF.

This clonotype was counted at least ten times. The CDR3 loop is CASSPALQETQYF. CDR3 nucleotides: TGTGCCAGCAGTCCAGCGCTACAAGAGACCCAGTACTTC. V usage is TRBV27 and J usage is TRBJ2-5, with D uncertain. CDR3 length: 13 amino acids. CDR1 MNHEY and CDR2 SMNVEV come from the germline V gene (reference sequence). Trimming removed 5 bases at V and 2 bases at J, with 9 bases between.

The chain carries TRBV2 and TRBJ2-7; D gene ambiguous. The CDR3 totals 12 residues. Per germline, CDR1 SNHLY and CDR2 FYNNEI. Between the trimmed V and J ends, which lost 8 bases and 1 base, there was a span of 9 bases. DNA for the CDR3: TGTGCCAGCCTTACAAGATCCTACGAGCAGTACGTC. This translates into CASLTRSYEQYV.

This clonotype was counted between two and nine times. V gene TRBV6-1 combines with J gene TRBJ2-5; D may correspond to TRBD1 or TRBD2 (7 bases each). The V and J ends lost 8 bases and 9 bases respectively, with 25 bases between them. CDR3 size: 15 residues. Per the germline V gene, CDR1 is MNHNS and CDR2 is SASEGT. The CDR3 region has the DNA TGTGCCAGCCAGCAGGGGGGGGCTTTCCTAGTGGCCCAGTACTTC. It codes for CASQQGGAFLVAQYF.

The gene calls are TRBV28 and TRBJ2-3, with D possibly being TRBD1 (6 bases). The CDR3 covers 16 residues. The germline V gene encodes CDR1 MDHEN and CDR2 SYDVKM. Trimming took off 3 bases at V and 3 bases at J, with 16 bases between the two ends. This CDR3 is CASSLAPGTTTDTQYF. The DNA of the CDR3 is TGTGCCAGCAGTTTGGCCCCCGGGACAACAACAGATACGCAGTATTTT. Using reference TRBV28 and TRBJ2-3 for the parts outside the CDR3, the full variable domain is DVKVTQSSRYLVKRTGEKVFLECVQDMDHENMFWYRQDPGLGLRLIYFSYDVKMKEKGDIPEGYSVSREKKERFSLILESASTNQTSMYLCASSLAPGTTTDTQYFGPGTRLTVL.

Turning to this clonotype: Mismatch with germline at one junction end may stem from a read error. The chain employs TRBV6-2 or TRBV6-3 and TRBJ2-2; TRBD2 matches 12 bases. Looked up from germline, CDR1 is MNHEY and CDR2 is SVGEGT. The CDR3 totals 18 residues. The CDR3 DNA follows: TGTGCCAGCAGTTACCAAGGACTAGCGGGGACAGGAACCGAGGAGCTGTTTTTT. Protein product: CASSYQGLAGTGTEELFF.

Ten or more counts support this clonotype. The chain uses TRBV5-6 and TRBJ2-1; D not certain. V shed 0 bases and J shed 5 bases, with 9 bases lying between them. Germline V gene lookup returns CDR1 SGHDT and CDR2 YYEEEE. This CDR3 comprises 14 residues. CDR3 DNA sequence: TGTGCCAGCAGCTTGGAGGCAGGTCACAATGAGCAGTTCTTC. Amino acids: CASSLEAGHNEQFF.

This clonotype was seen ten or more times. This chain joins TRBV29-1 and TRBJ1-5, with 9 bases matching TRBD1. Germline V gene data show CDR1 as SQVTM and CDR2 as ANQGSEA. CDR3 length: 13 residues. V was pared by 5 bases and J by 2 bases, with 1 base of the junction left unmatched. CDR3 sequence: CSVRQGGNQPQHF. For the CDR3, the DNA is TGCAGCGTTCGACAGGGGGGCAATCAGCCCCAGCATTTT.

The chain couples TRBV20-1 to TRBJ2-7; 13 bases align to TRBD2. This CDR3 is 17 amino acids long. The V gene end was trimmed by 2 bases and the J gene end by 5 bases; junction bases not matched to a gene: 12. Per the germline V gene, CDR1 is DFQATT and CDR2 is SNEGSKA (reference sequence). The DNA for the CDR3 is TGCAGTGCTAGACCCCGCGGCGGGACTAGCGGGATTCACGAGCAGTACTTC. Protein product: CSARPRGGTSGIHEQYF.

This clonotype was seen more than once but under ten times. V gene TRBV4-1 combines with J gene TRBJ2-7, with D perhaps TRBD1 or TRBD2 (5 bases each). Per germline, CDR1 MGHRA and CDR2 YSYEKL. CDR3 length equals 17 residues. V was clipped by 0 bases and J by 2 bases, with 17 bases between them. In nucleotides, the CDR3 is TGCGCCAGCAGCCAAGAACCACGGTGGGACGGAGCCTACGAGCAGTACTTC. Encoded protein: CASSQEPRWDGAYEQYF.

The table lists this clonotype with many counts. The chain joins TRBV12-3 or TRBV12-4 to TRBJ1-5; tentatively, D is TRBD1 (5 bases). V was cut by 5 bases and J by 6 bases, with 14 bases left in between. The CDR3 length is 14 residues. Here the CDR3 DNA reads TGTGCCAGCAGTCGGGGACCGGGAGGTCAGCCCCAGCATTTT. Its protein is CASSRGPGGQPQHF.

This clonotype was seen only a few times. CDR3: CASSPRTKLDEKLFF. In nucleotides, the CDR3 is TGCGCCAGCAGCCCAAGGACTAAACTGGATGAAAAACTGTTTTTT. The chain uses TRBV5-1 and TRBJ1-4; no firm D call. The germline V and J ends were trimmed by 4 bases and 6 bases, with 16 bases remaining between them. The CDR3 has 15 amino acids. Germline-derived CDR1 and CDR2 are SGHRS and YFSETQ.

J is TRBJ2-7 and V is TRBV6-5, with 9 bases fitting TRBD2. The CDR3 extends over 15 amino acids. Germline loops: CDR1 MNHEY, CDR2 SVGAGI. V lost 4 bases and J lost 6; bases outside the gene matches: 10. The CDR3 is CASSLPGTSMGEQYF. The CDR3, as DNA: TGTGCCAGCAGTTTACCCGGGACTAGCATGGGCGAGCAGTACTTC.

V usage is TRBV13 and J usage is TRBJ2-3; tentatively, D is TRBD1 (6 bases). The V end lost 3 bases, the J end lost 6 bases, and 13 bases lay between the germline ends. There are 14 residues in the CDR3. Germline V gene lookup returns CDR1 PRHDT and CDR2 FYEKMQ (reference sequence). The CDR3 spells CASSLTGFGDTQYF. The CDR3 coding sequence is TGTGCCAGCAGCTTGACAGGTTTTGGTGATACGCAGTATTTT.

This clonotype was seen a handful of times. This chain uses TRBV5-1 with TRBJ2-2, with D possibly being TRBD1 (5 bases). Between the trimmed V and J ends, which lost 3 bases and 3 bases, there was a span of 15 bases. CDR1 and CDR2 (germline): SGHRS, YFSETQ. The CDR3 covers 16 residues. The CDR3 DNA reads as TGCGCCAGCAGCTACCTTGGCAGGGCGGACACCGGGGAGCTGTTTTTT. This encodes CASSYLGRADTGELFF.

This clonotype was counted at least ten times. The rearrangement uses TRBV4-1 and TRBJ2-3, with a tentative D call TRBD2 (5 bases). The germline gives CDR1 MGHRA, CDR2 YSYEKL. The CDR3 loop spans 16 amino acids. V was pared by 1 base and J by 1 base, with 12 bases between. DNA for the CDR3: TGCGCCAGCAGCCAAGTGTCCCTAGCCCGCACAGATACGCAGTATTTT. Its protein product is CASSQVSLARTDTQYF.

V is TRBV12-3 or TRBV12-4 and J is TRBJ2-1; 7 positions match TRBD1. The CDR3 consists of 15 residues. The V segment lost 5 bases and the J segment 6 bases; nucleotides outside the gene matches: 10. The CDR3 DNA reads TGTGCCAGCAGTCGGACAGGATCCGCGGGCAATGAGCAGTTCTTC. This sequence encodes CASSRTGSAGNEQFF.

The V and J genes are TRBV10-3 and TRBJ2-1; 14 bases agree with TRBD2. Germline V gene sequence: CDR1 ENHRY, CDR2 SYGVKD. The CDR3 runs to 18 residues. Trimming cost V 2 bases and J 5 bases; bases outside gene matches: 8. CDR3 in DNA: TGTGCCATCAGTGAGGGACTAGCGGGAGGAGGCATGAACAATGAGCAGTTCTTC. It specifies CAISEGLAGGGMNNEQFF.

This clonotype was detected only a few times. The chain carries TRBV7-8 and TRBJ2-7; TRBD1 matches at 9 bases. Looked up from germline, CDR1 is SGHVS and CDR2 is FQNEAQ. The CDR3 contains 16 residues. J gave up 1 base and V 1 base, and 5 bases lay outside the gene matches. The CDR3 region is CASSLGGTGPSYEQYF. CDR3 DNA sequence: TGTGCCAGCAGCTTAGGAGGGACAGGGCCTTCCTACGAGCAGTACTTC. Variable domain in full (rest from reference TRBV7-8 and TRBJ2-7): GAGVSQSPRYKVAKRGQDVALRCDPISGHVSLFWYQQALGQGPEFLTYFQNEAQLDKSGLPSDRFFAERPEGSVSTLKIQRTQQEDSAVYLCASSLGGTGPSYEQYFGPGTRLTVT.

The sample holds a few counts of this clonotype. The V gene is TRBV12-3 or TRBV12-4, the J gene TRBJ1-1; the D gene is possibly TRBD1 (6 bases). Trimming removed 6 bases at V and 4 bases at J, with 18 bases between. The CDR3 is 15 amino acids. This CDR3 is CASSHYIGGGTEAFF. CDR3 DNA: TGTGCCAGCAGCCACTACATTGGAGGGGGCACTGAAGCTTTCTTT.

This clonotype was seen at least ten times. The chain couples TRBV29-1 to TRBJ2-1; 11 bases agree with TRBD2. The CDR3 is made up of 15 amino acids. Germline loops: CDR1 SQVTM, CDR2 ANQGSEA. The V and J ends lost 7 bases and 1 base, in that order; junction bases with no gene match: 6. The CDR3 region has the DNA TGCAGCGGGATGGGACTAGCGGATTCCTACAATGAGCAGTTCTTC. This sequence encodes CSGMGLADSYNEQFF.

This rearrangement joins TRBV11-2 to TRBJ1-1, with D hard to call. Germline V gene data show CDR1 as SGHAT and CDR2 as FQNNGV. Trimming pared 3 bases from V and 0 bases from J, leaving 11 bases between. The length of the CDR3 is 15 residues. The chain's CDR3 is CASSLPGGLNTEAFF. In DNA form, the CDR3 reads TGTGCCAGCAGCTTGCCGGGAGGGTTGAACACTGAAGCTTTCTTT. The whole variable domain, filled in from reference TRBV11-2 and TRBJ1-1, reads EAGVAQSPRYKIIEKRQSVAFWCNPISGHATLYWYQQILGQGPKLLIQFQNNGVVDDSQLPKDRFSAERLKGVDSTLKIQPAKLEDSAVYLCASSLPGGLNTEAFFGQGTRLTVV.

This clonotype has only a few counts. The chain employs TRBV24-1 and TRBJ2-2; unclear D gene. Between the trimmed V and J ends, which lost 1 base and 6 bases, there was a span of 11 bases. Germline CDR1 is KGHDR and CDR2 is SFDVKD. The CDR3 runs to 15 residues. For the CDR3, the DNA is TGTGCCACCAGTGATTTTAACCCCCCGGCCGGGGAGCTGTTTTTT. It codes for CATSDFNPPAGELFF.

The chain carries TRBV20-1 and TRBJ2-3; D perhaps matches TRBD1 (6 bases). Germline V gives CDR1 DFQATT, CDR2 SNEGSKA (reference sequence). The V and J ends lost 0 bases and 3 bases respectively, with 16 bases between them. The CDR3 loop spans 16 amino acids. CDR3 loop: CSARDYPGQRTDTQYF. In nucleotides, the CDR3 is TGCAGTGCTAGAGATTACCCGGGACAAAGGACAGATACGCAGTATTTT.